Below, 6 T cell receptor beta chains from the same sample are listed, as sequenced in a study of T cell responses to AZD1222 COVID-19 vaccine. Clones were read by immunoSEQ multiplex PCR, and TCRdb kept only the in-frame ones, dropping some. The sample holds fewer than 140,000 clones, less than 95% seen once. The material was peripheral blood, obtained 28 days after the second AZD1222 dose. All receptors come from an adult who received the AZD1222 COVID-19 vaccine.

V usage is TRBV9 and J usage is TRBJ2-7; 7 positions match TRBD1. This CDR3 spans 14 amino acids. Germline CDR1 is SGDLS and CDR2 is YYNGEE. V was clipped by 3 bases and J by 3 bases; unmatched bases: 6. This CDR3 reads CASSETGTHYEQYF. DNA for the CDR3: TGTGCCAGCAGCGAGACAGGGACCCACTACGAGCAGTACTTC.

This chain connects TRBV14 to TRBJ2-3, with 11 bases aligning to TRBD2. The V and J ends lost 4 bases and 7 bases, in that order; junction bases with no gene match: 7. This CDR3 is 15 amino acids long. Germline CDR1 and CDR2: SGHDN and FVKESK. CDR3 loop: CASSPAGTSGNTQYF. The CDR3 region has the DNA TGTGCCAGCAGCCCCGCCGGGACTAGCGGAAATACGCAGTATTTT.

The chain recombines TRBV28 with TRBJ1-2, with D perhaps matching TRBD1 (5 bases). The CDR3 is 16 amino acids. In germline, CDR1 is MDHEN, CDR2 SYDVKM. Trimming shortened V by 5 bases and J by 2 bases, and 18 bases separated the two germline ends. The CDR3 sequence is CASSPTIGGRNYGYTF. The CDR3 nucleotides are TGTGCCAGCAGTCCCACGATCGGGGGGAGGAACTATGGCTACACCTTC.

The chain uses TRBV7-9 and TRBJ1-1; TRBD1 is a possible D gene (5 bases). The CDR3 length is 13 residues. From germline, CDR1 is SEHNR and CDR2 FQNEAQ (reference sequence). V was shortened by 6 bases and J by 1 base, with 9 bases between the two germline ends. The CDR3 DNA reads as TGTGCCAGCAGTCCGCAGGGGAACACTGAAGCTTTCTTT. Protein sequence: CASSPQGNTEAFF.

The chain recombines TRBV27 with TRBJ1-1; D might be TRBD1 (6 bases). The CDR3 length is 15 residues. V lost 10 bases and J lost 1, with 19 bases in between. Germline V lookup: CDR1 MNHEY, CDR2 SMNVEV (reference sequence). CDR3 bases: TGTGCCACCCTCCCATTGGGGGCGAGGAACACTGAAGCTTTCTTT. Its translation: CATLPLGARNTEAFF.

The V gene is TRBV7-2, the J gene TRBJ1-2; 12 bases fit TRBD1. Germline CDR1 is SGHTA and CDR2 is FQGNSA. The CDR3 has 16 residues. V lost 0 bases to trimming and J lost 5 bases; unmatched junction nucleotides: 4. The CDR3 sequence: CASSLAPGQGAYGYTF. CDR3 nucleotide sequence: TGTGCCAGCAGCTTAGCCCCGGGACAGGGGGCATATGGCTACACCTTC.